In its sample, the clone carrying this TCR beta chain was seen once. Its antigen is as yet unknown. Profiling relied on immunoSEQ multiplex PCR, and the TCRdb table lists in-frame clones only, not all of them. The sample has 72,000 or so clones; approximately 91% are singletons. The sample originates from a study of PD-L1 blockade in urothelial cancer. In the study overall: Previous chemotherapy exposure amounted to 0 to 3 regimens for patients. Reported median T cell count for blood samples was 130,000 to 150,000.

The time point was: peripheral blood 6 weeks after treatment start. Study results and limitations: Patients with below-median pretreatment blood clonality survived longer. By 3 weeks, tumor-associated blood clones had expanded more in durable-benefit patients.

The TCR originated in a man between 60 and 75 years old with urothelial cancer. This specimen consisted of PBMCs, obtained around atezolizumab (anti-PD-L1) treatment.

The DNA for the CDR3 is TGCGCCAGCAGCGGGGACAGTCTCTCCTACGAGCAGTACTTC. The encoded protein is CASSGDSLSYEQYF. V is TRBV5-1 and J is TRBJ2-7; 7 nucleotides match TRBD1. This CDR3 has 14 amino acids. The V segment lost 4 bases and the J segment 0 bases; nucleotides outside the gene matches: 4. The V gene's germline CDR1 is SGHRS and CDR2 YFSETQ.